This is a list of T cell receptor beta chains from one sample in a study of cytomegalovirus exposure and HLA in healthy donors. Repertoires were generated with immunoSEQ multiplex PCR, while TCRdb's copy carries only in-frame clones and drops some. Among around 250,000 clones, 90% were seen once, and the ten largest hold around 0.34%. The sample was PBMCs. The source is a woman in her late teens or twenties in good health and CMV-seronegative. The CDR3 runs from the conserved cysteine through the conserved F or W. A D gene is named only where the DNA matches it firmly. Clone size is stated in some rows and not others, as once, few, many or a class when expanded.

abundance: -
j_gene: TRBJ1-2
v_gene: TRBV28
d_gene: TRBD1
CDR3aa: CATNRGRANYGYTF
CDR3nt: TGTGCCACAAACAGGGGAAGAGCTAACTATGGCTACACCTTC

abundance: once
j_gene: TRBJ1-5
v_gene: TRBV5-1
d_gene: TRBD1
CDR3aa: CASSLGTGDYNQPQHF
CDR3nt: TGCGCCAGCAGCTTAGGGACAGGGGATTACAATCAGCCCCAGCATTTT

abundance: -
j_gene: TRBJ2-1
v_gene: TRBV7-3
d_gene: TRBD1
CDR3aa: CASSDTGTGLVNEQFF
CDR3nt: TGTGCCAGCAGCGACACCGGGACAGGGTTGGTCAATGAGCAGTTCTTC

abundance: -
j_gene: TRBJ1-4
v_gene: TRBV7-9
d_gene: -
CDR3aa: CASSLESLDRGREKLFF
CDR3nt: TGTGCCAGCAGCTTAGAAAGTCTGGACCGAGGGCGTGAAAAACTGTTTTTT

abundance: -
j_gene: TRBJ2-6
v_gene: TRBV2
d_gene: -
CDR3aa: CASSEGVGGLSSGANVLTF
CDR3nt: TGTGCCAGCAGTGAAGGTGTTGGGGGCCTGAGCTCTGGGGCCAACGTCCTGACTTTC

abundance: -
j_gene: TRBJ2-2
v_gene: TRBV5-1
d_gene: TRBD1
CDR3aa: CASSPGQESNTGELFF
CDR3nt: TGCGCCAGCAGCCCCGGACAGGAATCGAACACCGGGGAGCTGTTTTTT

abundance: -
j_gene: TRBJ2-6
v_gene: TRBV2
d_gene: -
CDR3aa: CANDNPTGANVLTF
CDR3nt: TGTGCCAACGACAACCCCACTGGGGCCAACGTCCTGACTTTC

abundance: -
j_gene: TRBJ2-7
v_gene: TRBV5-4
d_gene: -
CDR3aa: CASSLAGTYEQYF
CDR3nt: TGTGCCAGCAGCTTGGCCGGGACCTACGAGCAGTACTTC

abundance: -
j_gene: TRBJ2-1
v_gene: TRBV28
d_gene: -
CDR3aa: CASSFRDSYNEQFF
CDR3nt: TGTGCCAGCAGTTTCCGGGACTCCTACAATGAGCAGTTCTTC

abundance: -
j_gene: TRBJ2-1
v_gene: TRBV4-2
d_gene: TRBD2
CDR3aa: CASSQGTSGSEQFF
CDR3nt: TGTGCCAGCAGCCAAGGGACTAGCGGGAGTGAGCAGTTCTTC

abundance: few
j_gene: TRBJ1-6
v_gene: TRBV4-1
d_gene: TRBD1
CDR3aa: CASSLSGTELSPLHF
CDR3nt: TGCGCCAGCAGCCTTAGCGGGACAGAGCTCTCACCCCTCCACTTT

abundance: -
j_gene: TRBJ2-7
v_gene: TRBV11-2
d_gene: -
CDR3aa: CASRLIGGGVEQYF
CDR3nt: TGTGCCAGCAGGTTGATAGGTGGAGGAGTGGAGCAGTACTTC

abundance: -
j_gene: TRBJ1-2
v_gene: TRBV28
d_gene: TRBD1
CDR3aa: CASSFSGTGAFDYGYTF
CDR3nt: TGTGCCAGCAGTTTTTCCGGGACAGGGGCGTTTGACTATGGCTACACCTTC

abundance: -
j_gene: TRBJ1-1
v_gene: TRBV5-1
d_gene: -
CDR3aa: CASRAEGFEAFF
CDR3nt: TGCGCCAGCAGGGCGGAGGGGTTTGAAGCTTTCTTT

abundance: -
j_gene: TRBJ2-1
v_gene: TRBV15
d_gene: -
CDR3aa: CATSRDLAGSYNEQFF
CDR3nt: TGTGCCACCAGCAGAGATCTTGCGGGGTCCTACAATGAGCAGTTCTTC

abundance: -
j_gene: TRBJ1-2
v_gene: TRBV6-8
d_gene: -
CDR3aa: CANLRAGQGYTF
CDR3nt: TGTGCCAACCTTAGGGCAGGGCAAGGCTACACCTTC

abundance: -
j_gene: TRBJ2-1
v_gene: TRBV20-1
d_gene: -
CDR3aa: CSASRGEQFF
CDR3nt: TGCAGTGCTAGTAGGGGGGAGCAGTTCTTC

abundance: -
j_gene: TRBJ2-2
v_gene: TRBV11-3
d_gene: TRBD1
CDR3aa: CASMDRTGELFF
CDR3nt: TGTGCCAGCATGGACAGGACCGGGGAGCTGTTTTTT

abundance: -
j_gene: TRBJ2-5
v_gene: TRBV7-8
d_gene: -
CDR3aa: CASSPKRVQETQYF
CDR3nt: TGTGCCAGCAGCCCCAAGAGGGTCCAAGAGACCCAGTACTTC

abundance: -
j_gene: TRBJ2-7
v_gene: TRBV7-9
d_gene: TRBD2
CDR3aa: CASSLSGAQYEQYF
CDR3nt: TGTGCCAGCAGTCTTAGCGGGGCCCAGTACGAGCAGTACTTC

abundance: -
j_gene: TRBJ2-7
v_gene: TRBV19
d_gene: TRBD2
CDR3aa: CASSIWRGGLYEQYF
CDR3nt: TGTGCCAGTAGTATTTGGCGGGGGGGCCTCTACGAGCAGTACTTC

abundance: -
j_gene: TRBJ1-4
v_gene: TRBV10-3
d_gene: -
CDR3aa: CATGGATNEKLFF
CDR3nt: TGTGCCACCGGAGGGGCAACTAATGAAAAACTGTTTTTT

abundance: once
j_gene: TRBJ2-1
v_gene: TRBV7-2
d_gene: -
CDR3aa: CASSLQRSNEQFF
CDR3nt: TGTGCCAGCAGCTTACAGCGGAGCAATGAGCAGTTCTTC

abundance: -
j_gene: TRBJ2-3
v_gene: TRBV14
d_gene: -
CDR3aa: CASSQQLAADTQYF
CDR3nt: TGTGCCAGCAGCCAGCAACTAGCCGCAGATACGCAGTATTTT

abundance: -
j_gene: TRBJ2-3
v_gene: TRBV11-2
d_gene: -
CDR3aa: CASSLGLRRSPDYTQYF
CDR3nt: TGTGCCAGCAGCTTAGGACTCCGCCGGAGCCCTGATTATACGCAGTATTTT

abundance: -
j_gene: TRBJ2-1
v_gene: TRBV7-2
d_gene: TRBD2
CDR3aa: CASSHGRLAGSEFEQFF
CDR3nt: TGTGCCAGCAGCCACGGAAGGCTAGCGGGGTCTGAGTTTGAGCAGTTCTTC

abundance: -
j_gene: TRBJ2-1
v_gene: TRBV6-5
d_gene: TRBD2
CDR3aa: CASSYSAGGLYNEQFF
CDR3nt: TGTGCCAGCAGTTACTCGGCGGGGGGGCTCTACAATGAGCAGTTCTTC

abundance: -
j_gene: TRBJ2-1
v_gene: TRBV25-1
d_gene: TRBD2
CDR3aa: CASQLAGGGNEQFF
CDR3nt: TGTGCCAGCCAACTAGCGGGGGGAGGGAATGAGCAGTTCTTC

abundance: -
j_gene: TRBJ1-2
v_gene: TRBV18
d_gene: -
CDR3aa: CASSPSVNYGYTF
CDR3nt: TGTGCCAGCTCACCTTCGGTAAACTATGGCTACACCTTC